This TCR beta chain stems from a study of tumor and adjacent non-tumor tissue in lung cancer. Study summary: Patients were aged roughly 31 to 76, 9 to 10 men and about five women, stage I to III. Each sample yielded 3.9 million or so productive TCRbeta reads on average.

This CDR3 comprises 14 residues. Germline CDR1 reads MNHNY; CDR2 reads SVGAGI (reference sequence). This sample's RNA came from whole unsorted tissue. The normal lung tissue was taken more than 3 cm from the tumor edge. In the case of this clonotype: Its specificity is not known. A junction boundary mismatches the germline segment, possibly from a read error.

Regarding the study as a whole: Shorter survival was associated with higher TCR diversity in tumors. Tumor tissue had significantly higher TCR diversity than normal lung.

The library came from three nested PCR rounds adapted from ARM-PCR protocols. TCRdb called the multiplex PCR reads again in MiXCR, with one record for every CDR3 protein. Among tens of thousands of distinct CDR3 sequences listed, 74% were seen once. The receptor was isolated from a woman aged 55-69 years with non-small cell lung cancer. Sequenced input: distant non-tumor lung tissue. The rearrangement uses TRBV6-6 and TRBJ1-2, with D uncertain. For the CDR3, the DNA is TGTGCCAGCAGTCAAAGGCAGGTTAACTATGGCTACACCTTT. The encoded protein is CASSQRQVNYGYTF.